One sample yielded the 11 T cell receptor beta chains listed below, sequenced in a study of EBV T-cell therapy then PD-1 blockade in nasopharyngeal carcinoma (dated by TCRdb to the early 2020s). Their specific antigens are unknown. In light of the paper, this sample's treatment or condition label describes: AdE1-LMPpoly-expanded autologous EBV-specific T-cell therapy followed by anti-PD-1 nivolumab. Receptor libraries were prepared by the immunoSEQ multiplex PCR assay. Sourced from immuneACCESS, this table was stored by TCRdb with only in-frame sequences that have V and J called. A share of the clones is absent; for the studies checked, an unresolved V gene accounts for under half, and the remainder has no known explanation. This sample gives approximately 21,000 clones in total; under 90% of them show up just once. The top ten clones comprise over 25% of the sample. Sequencing was performed on CD8+ T cells from blood, taken at approximately day 62 from a patient whose treatment included autologous EBV-specific T cells and nivolumab. All receptors come from a man in his forties or fifties with nasopharyngeal carcinoma.

The chain carries TRBV6-4 and TRBJ2-7, with 10 positions matching TRBD1. There are 14 residues in the CDR3. After removal of 6 bases from V and 4 bases from J, the junction contained 6 bases not matched to a gene. Germline V gene sequence: CDR1 MRHNA, CDR2 SNTAGT. The CDR3 nucleotides are TGTGCCAGCAGCCCCGGACAGGGGGGGTACGAGCAGTACTTC. Translating gives CASSPGQGGYEQYF.

CDR3 amino acids: CASSPGGGYEQYF. CDR3 sequence (DNA): TGTGCCAGCAGTCCAGGGGGGGGCTACGAGCAGTACTTC. V gene TRBV28 combines with J gene TRBJ2-7; D possibly uses TRBD1 or TRBD2 (7 bases each). V lost 5 bases to trimming and J lost 3 bases, with 11 bases between them. The CDR3 spans 13 residues. Germline loops: CDR1 MDHEN, CDR2 SYDVKM.

Relative to its sample, this clone is medium-sized (0.01 to 0.1%). The chain joins TRBV7-8 to TRBJ2-7; D is unclear. The V and J ends lost 4 bases and 4 bases respectively, with 5 bases between them. Per the germline V gene, CDR1 is SGHVS and CDR2 is FQNEAQ. This CDR3 is 11 amino acids long. The CDR3, as DNA: TGTGCCAGCAGCTCGATTTACGAGCAGTACTTC. Its translation: CASSSIYEQYF.

The rearrangement joins TRBV7-2 to TRBJ2-3, with D uncertain. Trimming cost V 1 base and J 5 bases, with 13 bases left between them. This CDR3 contains 15 residues. Germline V lookup: CDR1 SGHTA, CDR2 FQGNSA. Here the CDR3 DNA reads TGTGCCAGCAGCTTAGGACCGGCTCGGCAAGATACGCAGTATTTT. Protein product: CASSLGPARQDTQYF.

In the case of this clone: Other DNA sequences of this sample code for an identical CDR3. The V call is TRBV2, the J call TRBJ1-6; D is ambiguous. V shed 4 bases and J shed 1 base, with 5 bases lying between them. In germline, CDR1 is SNHLY, CDR2 FYNNEI. This CDR3 comprises 14 residues. The CDR3 protein is CASSGGSYNSPLHF. As DNA, the CDR3 is TGTGCCAGCAGTGGTGGATCCTATAATTCACCCCTCCACTTT. The whole variable domain, remainder taken from reference TRBV2 and TRBJ1-6, is EPEVTQTPSHQVTQMGQEVILRCVPISNHLYFYWYRQILGQKVEFLVSFYNNEISEKSEIFDDQFSVERPDGSNFTLKIRSTKLEDSAMYFCASSGGSYNSPLHFGNGTRLTVT.

This chain joins TRBV19 and TRBJ2-7; unclear D gene. Trimming shortened V by 3 bases and J by 2 bases, and 8 bases separated the two germline ends. The CDR3 has 13 amino acids. Per the germline V gene, CDR1 is LNHDA and CDR2 is SQIVND (reference sequence). CDR3 sequence: CASSIGRTYEQYF. CDR3 in DNA: TGTGCCAGTAGTATCGGCAGAACCTACGAGCAGTACTTC.

The rearrangement uses TRBV7-2 and TRBJ1-5; weak D call: TRBD1 (5 bases). The germline V gene has CDR1 SGHTA and CDR2 FQGNSA. V shed 5 bases and J shed 1 base, with 9 bases lying between them. The CDR3 length is 14 residues. CDR3 sequence reads: CASSIGVSNQPQHF. DNA of the CDR3: TGTGCCAGCAGCATAGGGGTCAGCAATCAGCCCCAGCATTTT.

This clone was seen at least ten times. CDR3 nucleotide sequence: TGTGCCAGCAGCCCGTCCGGGGGGAAAGTTACCTACGAGCAGTACTTC. Protein product: CASSPSGGKVTYEQYF. The chain is built from TRBV7-9 and TRBJ2-7; TRBD2 aligns across 7 bases. This CDR3 contains 16 residues. Looked up from germline, CDR1 is SEHNR and CDR2 is FQNEAQ (reference sequence). The ends lost 5 bases at V and 2 bases at J; junction bases unmatched: 12.

This chain links TRBV6-2 or TRBV6-3 with TRBJ1-4; D unresolved. The V end lost 2 bases, the J end lost 5 bases, and 6 bases lay between the germline ends. CDR1 and CDR2 (germline): MNHEY, SVGEGT. This CDR3 is built from 13 residues. CDR3 nucleotide sequence: TGTGCCAGCAGTTACGCTGAAAATGAAAAACTGTTTTTT. It translates to CASSYAENEKLFF.

The chain couples TRBV4-3 to TRBJ1-1, with TRBD1 matching over 10 bases. This CDR3 comprises 14 residues. V lost 2 bases to trimming and J lost 5 bases; unmatched junction nucleotides: 2. Germline CDR1 LGHNA, CDR2 YSLEER. The CDR3 bases are TGCGCCAGCAGCCAATGGACAGGGGGGACTGAAGCTTTCTTT. It is translated as CASSQWTGGTEAFF.

This chain uses TRBV7-3 with TRBJ1-1, with 8 bases aligning to TRBD1. Germline CDR1 and CDR2: SGHTA and FQGTGA. The V and J ends lost 4 bases and 1 base, in that order; junction bases with no gene match: 5. The CDR3 extends over 15 amino acids. This CDR3 is CASSSTGGWNTEAFF. For the CDR3, the DNA is TGTGCCAGCAGCTCTACAGGGGGGTGGAACACTGAAGCTTTCTTT.